This T cell receptor (beta chain) was identified during a study of T cells expressing NK-cell markers. TCRdb reprocessed the 5' RACE reads and stores each CDR3 protein as one record, lacking DNA. This repertoire includes more than 400,000 distinct CDR3 sequences. Per the germline V gene, CDR1 is SGHTA and CDR2 is FQGNSA. CDR3 length equals 18 residues. This TCR came from a woman between 18 and 75 years old in good health. The chain links TRBV7-2 to TRBJ2-1; TCRdb gives TRBD2 as the D gene, but with no DNA this cannot be confirmed. The sequenced sample consisted of blood T cells: a sorted CD56 or NKG2C T cell subset, CD4+ or CD8+ T cells, or bulk PBMC T cells (not recorded which). This chain's CDR3 is CASSLARVAPVLQNEQFF.